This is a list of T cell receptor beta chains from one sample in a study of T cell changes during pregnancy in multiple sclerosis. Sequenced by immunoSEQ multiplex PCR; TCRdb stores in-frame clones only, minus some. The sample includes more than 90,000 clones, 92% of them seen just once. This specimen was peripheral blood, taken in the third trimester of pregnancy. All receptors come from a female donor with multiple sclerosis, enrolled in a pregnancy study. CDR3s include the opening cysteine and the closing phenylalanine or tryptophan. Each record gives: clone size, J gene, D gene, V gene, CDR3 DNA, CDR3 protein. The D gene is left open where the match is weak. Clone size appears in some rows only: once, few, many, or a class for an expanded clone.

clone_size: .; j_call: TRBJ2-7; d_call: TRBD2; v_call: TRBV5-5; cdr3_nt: TGTGCCAGCGGCCCACTAGCGGGAAACGAGCAGTACTTC; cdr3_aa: CASGPLAGNEQYF
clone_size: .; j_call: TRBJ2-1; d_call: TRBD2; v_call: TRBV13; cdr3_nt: TGTGCCAGCAGCGTCCGGGGGGGCCCCCTTAGGCCGTTTGGGTACAATGAGCAGTTCTTC; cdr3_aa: CASSVRGGPLRPFGYNEQFF
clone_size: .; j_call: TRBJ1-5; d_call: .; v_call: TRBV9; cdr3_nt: TGTGCCAGCAGCGTAGGGGCCGGGGGTTCTCAGCCCCAGCATTTT; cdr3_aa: CASSVGAGGSQPQHF
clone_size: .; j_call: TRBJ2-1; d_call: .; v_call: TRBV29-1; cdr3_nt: TGCAGCGTTGGAAGCGGGTCCTCCTACAATGAGCAGTTCTTC; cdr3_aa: CSVGSGSSYNEQFF
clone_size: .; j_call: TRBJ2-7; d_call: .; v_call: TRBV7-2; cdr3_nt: TGTGCCAGCAGCTTATTGGGGGGAGGCCTCGGGGGGCCCTACGAGCAGTACTTC; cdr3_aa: CASSLLGGGLGGPYEQYF
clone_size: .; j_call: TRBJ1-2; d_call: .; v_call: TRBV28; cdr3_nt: TGTGCCAGCAGTTTATTGCGGGTAGGCTACACCTTC; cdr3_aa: CASSLLRVGYTF
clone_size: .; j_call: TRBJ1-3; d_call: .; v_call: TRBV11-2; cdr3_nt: TGTGCCAGCAGCCCCCCGGGGGTTCCAAACACCATATATTTT; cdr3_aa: CASSPPGVPNTIYF
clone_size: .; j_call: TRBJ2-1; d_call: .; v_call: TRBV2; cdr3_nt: TGTGCCAGCAGTCGTCTCGAGGGTGGTTCCTACAATGAGCAGTTCTTC; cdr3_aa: CASSRLEGGSYNEQFF
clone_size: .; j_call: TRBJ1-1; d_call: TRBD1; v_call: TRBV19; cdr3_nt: TGTGCCAGTAGTACGCGACAGGGGAGAGCGTCAGACACTGAAGCTTTCTTT; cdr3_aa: CASSTRQGRASDTEAFF
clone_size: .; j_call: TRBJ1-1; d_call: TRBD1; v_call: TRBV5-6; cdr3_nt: TGTGCCAGCAGCCGTGACAGGGGGAGGGTGGGCACTGAAGCTTTCTTT; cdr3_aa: CASSRDRGRVGTEAFF
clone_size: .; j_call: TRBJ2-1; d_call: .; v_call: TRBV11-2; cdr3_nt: TGTGCCAGCAGCTTAGATTTAGGAGACAATGAGCAGTTCTTC; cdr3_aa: CASSLDLGDNEQFF
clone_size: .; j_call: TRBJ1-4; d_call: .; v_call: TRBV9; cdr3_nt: TGTGCCAGCAGCACTCGCCCTAATGAAAAACTGTTTTTT; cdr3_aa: CASSTRPNEKLFF
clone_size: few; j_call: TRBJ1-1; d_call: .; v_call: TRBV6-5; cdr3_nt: TGTGCCAGCAGTAGACAGGAGAACACTGAAGCTTTCTTT; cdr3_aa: CASSRQENTEAFF
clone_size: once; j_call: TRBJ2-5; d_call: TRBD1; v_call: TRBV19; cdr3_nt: TGTGCCACTGGTGGGACAGTCCAAGAGACCCAGTACTTC; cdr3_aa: CATGGTVQETQYF
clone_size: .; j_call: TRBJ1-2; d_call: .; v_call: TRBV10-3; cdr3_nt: TGTGCCATCCGGGATTATGGCTACACCTTC; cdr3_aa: CAIRDYGYTF
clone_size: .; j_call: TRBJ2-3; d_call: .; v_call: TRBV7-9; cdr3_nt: TGTGCCAGCAGCTTGGAGGGGCACAGCACAGATACGCAGTATTTT; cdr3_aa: CASSLEGHSTDTQYF
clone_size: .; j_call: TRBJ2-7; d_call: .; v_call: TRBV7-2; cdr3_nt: TGTGCCAGCAGCTTAAAGACAGTTGAGTACGAGCAGTACTTC; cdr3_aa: CASSLKTVEYEQYF
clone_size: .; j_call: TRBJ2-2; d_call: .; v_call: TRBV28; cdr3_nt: TGTGCCAGCAGTCCTCTGCGGAACACCGGGGAGCTGTTTTTT; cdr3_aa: CASSPLRNTGELFF
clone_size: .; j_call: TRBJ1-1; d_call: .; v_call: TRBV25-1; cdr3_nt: TGTGCCAGCACGAACCCAGGGGAGGGGACTGAAGCTTTCTTT; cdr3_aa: CASTNPGEGTEAFF
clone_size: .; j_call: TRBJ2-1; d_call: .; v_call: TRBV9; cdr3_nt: TGTGCCAGCAGCGCAAGCCCGGGACTCCTGGCTGGGGGTGAGCAGTTCTTC; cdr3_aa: CASSASPGLLAGGEQFF
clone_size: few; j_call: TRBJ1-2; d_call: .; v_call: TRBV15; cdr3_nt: TGTGCCACCAGCAGAGATCTGGGGGCGCCGGGCTACACCTTC; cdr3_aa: CATSRDLGAPGYTF
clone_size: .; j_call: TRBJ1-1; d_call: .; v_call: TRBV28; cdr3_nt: TGTGCCCTCACCGCCGGGAAAGGCACTGAAGCTTTCTTT; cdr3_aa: CALTAGKGTEAFF
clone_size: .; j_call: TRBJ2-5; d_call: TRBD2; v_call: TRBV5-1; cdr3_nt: TGCGCCAGCAGCTCGACTAGCGGGAGAGAGACCCAGTACTTC; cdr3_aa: CASSSTSGRETQYF
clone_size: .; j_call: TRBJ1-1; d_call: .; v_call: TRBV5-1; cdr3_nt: TGCGCCAGCAGCTTGGGGGGTGGACAGAGGGTCACTGAAGCTTTCTTT; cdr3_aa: CASSLGGGQRVTEAFF
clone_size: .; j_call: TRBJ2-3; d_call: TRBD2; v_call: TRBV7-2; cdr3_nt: TGTGCCAGCAGCTTAGTGGGGAGCGGGGGCAGAGATACGCAGTATTTT; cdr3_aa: CASSLVGSGGRDTQYF
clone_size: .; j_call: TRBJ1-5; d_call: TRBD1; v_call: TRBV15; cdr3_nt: TGTGCCACCAGCATCGACAGGGCCCGCAATCAGCCCCAGCATTTT; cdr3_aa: CATSIDRARNQPQHF
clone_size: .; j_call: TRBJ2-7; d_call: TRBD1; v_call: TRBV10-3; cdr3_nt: TGTGCCAACGTACCGGACAGGGAGGCCGTCTACGAGCAGTACTTC; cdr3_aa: CANVPDREAVYEQYF
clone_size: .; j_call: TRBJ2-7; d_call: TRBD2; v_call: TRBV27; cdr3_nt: TGTGCCAGCACCCCCGGACTAGCGGGAAATGGGGAGCAGTACTTC; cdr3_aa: CASTPGLAGNGEQYF
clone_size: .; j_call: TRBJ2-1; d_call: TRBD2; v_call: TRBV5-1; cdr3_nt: TGCGCCAGCAGCCAGCCGGGACTAGCGGGGCACCATGAGCAGTTCTTC; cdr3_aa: CASSQPGLAGHHEQFF
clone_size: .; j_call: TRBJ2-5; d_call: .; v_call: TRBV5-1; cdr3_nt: TGCGCCAGCAGCTTGTTGGAGGGGACGGAGGGGACCCAGTACTTC; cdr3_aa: CASSLLEGTEGTQYF
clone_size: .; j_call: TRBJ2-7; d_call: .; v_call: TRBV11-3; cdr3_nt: TGTGCCAGCAGCTTAGGTAGACAGGTCGATTCCTACGAGCAGTACTTC; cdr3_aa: CASSLGRQVDSYEQYF
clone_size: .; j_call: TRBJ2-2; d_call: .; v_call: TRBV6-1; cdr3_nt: TGTGCCAGCAGTGACGCCCCTACCATTACCGGGGAGCTGTTTTTT; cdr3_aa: CASSDAPTITGELFF
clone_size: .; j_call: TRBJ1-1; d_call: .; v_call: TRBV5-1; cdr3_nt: TGCGCCAGCAGCTTGGAGGGAGGAGACACTGAAGCTTTCTTT; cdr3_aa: CASSLEGGDTEAFF
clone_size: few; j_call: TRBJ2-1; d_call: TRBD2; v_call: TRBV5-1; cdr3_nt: TGCGCCAGCAGCTTTTTGGGACTAGCGGGGGGGATCTACAATGAGCAGTTCTTC; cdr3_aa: CASSFLGLAGGIYNEQFF
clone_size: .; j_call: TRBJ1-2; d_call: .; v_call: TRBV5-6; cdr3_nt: TGTGCCAGCAGCGCTGCGGGGGGGTTTGGTGGCTACACCTTC; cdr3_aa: CASSAAGGFGGYTF
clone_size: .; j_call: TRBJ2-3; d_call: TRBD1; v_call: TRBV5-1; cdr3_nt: TGCGCCAGCAGCGTGGACAGGGGCCTAGATACGCAGTATTTT; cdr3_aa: CASSVDRGLDTQYF
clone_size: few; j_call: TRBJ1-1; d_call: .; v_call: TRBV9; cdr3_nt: TGTGCCAGCAGCGTAGCTACGGGTTCCCCTGAAGCTTTCTTT; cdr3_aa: CASSVATGSPEAFF
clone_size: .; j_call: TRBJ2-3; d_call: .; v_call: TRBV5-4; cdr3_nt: TGTGCCAGCAGCTTGGCAGGGGATACGCAGTATTTT; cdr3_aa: CASSLAGDTQYF
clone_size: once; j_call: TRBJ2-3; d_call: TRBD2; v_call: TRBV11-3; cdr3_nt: TGTGCCAGCAGCCTCGGACTAGCGGGGGGTTCCACAGATACGCAGTATTTT; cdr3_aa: CASSLGLAGGSTDTQYF
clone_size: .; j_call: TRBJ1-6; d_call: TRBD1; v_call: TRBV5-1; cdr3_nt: TGCGCCAGCAGCCCGATCCCCACAGGGGGCCCTAGTTCACCCCTCCACTTT; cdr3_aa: CASSPIPTGGPSSPLHF